This T cell receptor (beta chain) stems from a study of CD8+ T cells in alopecia areata. At the level of the study: For the treated group, dosing was oral tofacitinib at 5 to 10 mg twice daily.

This CDR3 has 12 amino acids. Trimming took off 7 bases at V and 4 bases at J, with 13 bases between the two ends. Germline V lookup: CDR1 GTSNPN, CDR2 SVGIG (reference sequence). Following extraction, RNA underwent reverse transcription to cDNA, which served as the sequencing template. Sequencing used immunoSEQ multiplex PCR; TCRdb keeps in-frame clones, though not all of them. In the table there are about 250,000 clones, roughly 63% of which are singletons. Treatment here: oral pan-JAK inhibitor, 5-10 mg twice daily. The sequences come from CD4+ T cells sorted from blood, collected at approximately week 51, from a patient treated with tofacitinib. The rearrangement uses TRBV30 and TRBJ1-2; D is ambiguous. This sequence was found in a human donor with alopecia areata. In DNA, the CDR3 is TGTGCCTTCCGTACGGGGAGCTATGGCTACACCTTC. Protein: CAFRTGSYGYTF.